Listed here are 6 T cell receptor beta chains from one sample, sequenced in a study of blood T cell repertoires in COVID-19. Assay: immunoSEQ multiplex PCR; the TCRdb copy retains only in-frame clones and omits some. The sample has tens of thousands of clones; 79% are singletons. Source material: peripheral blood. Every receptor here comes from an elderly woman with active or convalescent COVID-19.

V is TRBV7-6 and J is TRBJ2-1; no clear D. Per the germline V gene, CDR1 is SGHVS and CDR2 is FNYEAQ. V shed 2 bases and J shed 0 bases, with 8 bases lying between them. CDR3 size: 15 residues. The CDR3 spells CASSLSTSSYNEQFF. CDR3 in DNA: TGTGCCAGCAGCTTATCGACAAGCTCCTACAATGAGCAGTTCTTC.

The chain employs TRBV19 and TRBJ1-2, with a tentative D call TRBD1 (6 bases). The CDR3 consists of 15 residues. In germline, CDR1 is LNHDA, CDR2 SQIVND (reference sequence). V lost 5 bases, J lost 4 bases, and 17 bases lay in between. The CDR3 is CASSSLGGLGYGYTF. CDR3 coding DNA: TGTGCCAGTAGTTCCCTGGGGGGGCTGGGCTATGGCTACACCTTC.

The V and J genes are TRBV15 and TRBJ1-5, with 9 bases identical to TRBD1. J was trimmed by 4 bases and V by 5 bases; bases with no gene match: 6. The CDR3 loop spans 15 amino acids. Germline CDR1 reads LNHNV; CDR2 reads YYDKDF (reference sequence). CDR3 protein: CATSSWTGENQPQHF. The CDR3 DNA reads TGTGCCACCAGCTCCTGGACAGGGGAGAATCAGCCCCAGCATTTT.

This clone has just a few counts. The CDR3 nucleotides are TGTGCCAGCAGCTGGACAGGGCGATCCTACGAGCAGTACTTC. This translates into CASSWTGRSYEQYF. This chain connects TRBV7-9 to TRBJ2-7, with 8 bases fitting TRBD1. The V gene's germline CDR1 is SEHNR and CDR2 FQNEAQ (reference sequence). This CDR3 is 14 amino acids long. The V and J ends lost 4 bases and 1 base, in that order; junction bases with no gene match: 3.

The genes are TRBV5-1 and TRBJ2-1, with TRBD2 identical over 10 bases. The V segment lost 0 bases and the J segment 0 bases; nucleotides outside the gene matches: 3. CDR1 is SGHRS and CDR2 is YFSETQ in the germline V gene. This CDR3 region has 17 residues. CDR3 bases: TGCGCCAGCAGCTTGGGTCTAGCGGGGGCCTCCTACAATGAGCAGTTCTTC. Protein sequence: CASSLGLAGASYNEQFF.

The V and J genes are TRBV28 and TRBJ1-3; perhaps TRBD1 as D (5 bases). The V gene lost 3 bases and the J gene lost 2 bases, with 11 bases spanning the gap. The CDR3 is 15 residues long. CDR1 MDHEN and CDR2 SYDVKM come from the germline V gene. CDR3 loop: CASSFGGHPGNTIYF. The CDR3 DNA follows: TGTGCCAGCAGTTTTGGCGGACATCCTGGAAACACCATATATTTT.